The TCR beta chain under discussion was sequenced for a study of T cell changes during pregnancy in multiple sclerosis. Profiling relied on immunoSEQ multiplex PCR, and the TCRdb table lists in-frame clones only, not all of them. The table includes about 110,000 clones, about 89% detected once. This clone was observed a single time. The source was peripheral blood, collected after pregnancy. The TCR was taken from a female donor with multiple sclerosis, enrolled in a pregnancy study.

The CDR3 here is CASSVGHNNEQFF. In DNA form, the CDR3 reads TGTGCCAGCAGCGTGGGACATAACAATGAGCAGTTCTTC. The genes are TRBV9 and TRBJ2-1; D might be TRBD1 (6 bases). V shed 2 bases and J shed 5 bases, with 8 bases lying between them. This CDR3 region has 13 residues. Per the germline V gene, CDR1 is SGDLS and CDR2 is YYNGEE.